This TCR beta chain was recorded in a study of prognosis after radiotherapy for stage I lung cancer. The table lists this clonotype with many counts. Its antigen remains unknown. Regarding the study as a whole: Usage of the TRBV and TRBJ genes (in patients with versus without metastases) was reportedly different.

Trimming pared 6 bases from V and 4 bases from J, leaving 6 bases between. The CDR3 spans 11 residues. From germline, CDR1 is MNHNS and CDR2 SASEGT. Amplification of the TCR beta CDR3 (from genomic DNA) was done by two-round multiplex PCR. TRBV and TRBJ genes each had their own specific primers in first-round PCR. MiXCR, applied by TCRdb to the multiplex PCR reads, yields one record per CDR3 protein. The sample lists roughly 38,000 distinct CDR3 sequences, roughly a quarter occurring once. Sequenced here: PBMCs, sampled before or after stereotactic body radiation therapy (not recorded which). The TCR sequence derives from a donor aged 50 or older with non-small cell lung cancer. This chain links TRBV6-1 with TRBJ1-1; no reliable D call. The CDR3 spells CASRVFTEAFF. CDR3 sequence (DNA): TGTGCCAGCAGGGTCTTCACTGAAGCTTTCTTT.